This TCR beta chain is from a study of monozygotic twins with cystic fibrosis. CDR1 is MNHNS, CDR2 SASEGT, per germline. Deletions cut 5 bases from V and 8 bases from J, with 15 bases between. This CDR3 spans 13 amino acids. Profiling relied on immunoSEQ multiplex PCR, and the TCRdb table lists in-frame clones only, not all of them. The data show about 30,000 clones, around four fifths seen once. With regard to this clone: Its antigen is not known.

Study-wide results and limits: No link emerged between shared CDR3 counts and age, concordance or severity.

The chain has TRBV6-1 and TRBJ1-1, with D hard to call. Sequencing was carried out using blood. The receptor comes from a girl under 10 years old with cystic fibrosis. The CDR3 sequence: CASSRTESFEAFF. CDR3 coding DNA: TGTGCCAGCAGTCGTACGGAGTCTTTCGAAGCTTTCTTT.